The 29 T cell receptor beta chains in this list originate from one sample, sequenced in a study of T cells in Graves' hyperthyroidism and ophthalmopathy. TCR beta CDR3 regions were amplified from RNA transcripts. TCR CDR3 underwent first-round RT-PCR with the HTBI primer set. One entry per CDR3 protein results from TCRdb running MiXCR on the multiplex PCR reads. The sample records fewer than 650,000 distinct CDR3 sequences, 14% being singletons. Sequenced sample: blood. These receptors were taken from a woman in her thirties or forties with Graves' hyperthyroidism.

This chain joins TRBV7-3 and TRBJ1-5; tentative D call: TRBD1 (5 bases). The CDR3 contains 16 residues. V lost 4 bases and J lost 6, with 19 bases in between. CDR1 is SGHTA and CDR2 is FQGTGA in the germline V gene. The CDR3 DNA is TGTGCCAGCAGCTCCTTAGCGCCAGGGAGTGGTCAGCCCCAGCATTTT. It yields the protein CASSSLAPGSGQPQHF.

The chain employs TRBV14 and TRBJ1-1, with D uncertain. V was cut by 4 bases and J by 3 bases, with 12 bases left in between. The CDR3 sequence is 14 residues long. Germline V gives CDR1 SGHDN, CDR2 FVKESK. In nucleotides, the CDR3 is TGTGCCAGCAGCCCCCAATCTTCCGACACTGAAGCTTTCTTT. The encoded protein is CASSPQSSDTEAFF.

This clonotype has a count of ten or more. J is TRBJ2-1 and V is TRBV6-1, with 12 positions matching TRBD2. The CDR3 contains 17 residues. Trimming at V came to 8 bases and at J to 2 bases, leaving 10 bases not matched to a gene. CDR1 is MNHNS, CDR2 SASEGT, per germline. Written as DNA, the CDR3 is TGTGCCAGCGCCCGACTAGCGGGAGATAGGACCTACAATGAGCAGTTCTTC. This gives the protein CASARLAGDRTYNEQFF.

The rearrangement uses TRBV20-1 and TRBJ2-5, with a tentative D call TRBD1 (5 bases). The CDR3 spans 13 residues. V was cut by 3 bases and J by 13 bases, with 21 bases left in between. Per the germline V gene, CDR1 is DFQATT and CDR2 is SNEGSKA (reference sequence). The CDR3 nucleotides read TGCAGTGCTAGGGGGCCGCCGAAGGATAAATGGTACTTC. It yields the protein CSARGPPKDKWYF.

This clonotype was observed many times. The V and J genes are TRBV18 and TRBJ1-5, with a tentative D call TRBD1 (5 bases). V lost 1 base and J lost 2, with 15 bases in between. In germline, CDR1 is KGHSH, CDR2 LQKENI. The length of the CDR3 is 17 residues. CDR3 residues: CASSPRDASGGNQPQHF. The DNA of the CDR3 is TGTGCCAGCTCACCACGGGACGCCTCAGGAGGCAATCAGCCCCAGCATTTT.

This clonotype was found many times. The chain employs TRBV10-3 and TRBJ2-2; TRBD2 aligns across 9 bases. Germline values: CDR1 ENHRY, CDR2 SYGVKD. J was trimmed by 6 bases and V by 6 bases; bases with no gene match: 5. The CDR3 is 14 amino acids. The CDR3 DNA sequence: TGTGCCATCAGGTCGGCGGGAGGGCCCGGGGAGCTGTTTTTT. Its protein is CAIRSAGGPGELFF.

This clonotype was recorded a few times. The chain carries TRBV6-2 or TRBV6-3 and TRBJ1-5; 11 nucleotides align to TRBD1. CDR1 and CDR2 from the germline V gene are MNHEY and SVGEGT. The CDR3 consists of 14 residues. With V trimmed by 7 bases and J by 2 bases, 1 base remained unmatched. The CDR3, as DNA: TGTGCCAGCAAGGGACAGGGGGGCAATCAGCCCCAGCATTTT. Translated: CASKGQGGNQPQHF.

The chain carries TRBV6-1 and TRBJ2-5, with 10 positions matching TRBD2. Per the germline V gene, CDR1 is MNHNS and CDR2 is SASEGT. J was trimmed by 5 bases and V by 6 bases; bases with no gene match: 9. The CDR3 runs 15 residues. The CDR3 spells CASRRSGRGKETQYF. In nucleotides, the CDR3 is TGTGCCAGCAGGCGCAGCGGGAGGGGTAAGGAGACCCAGTACTTC.

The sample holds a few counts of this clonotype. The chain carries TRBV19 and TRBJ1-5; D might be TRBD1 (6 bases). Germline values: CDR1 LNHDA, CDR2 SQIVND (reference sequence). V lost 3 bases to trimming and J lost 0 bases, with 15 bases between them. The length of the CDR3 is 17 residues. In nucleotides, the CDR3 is TGTGCCAGTAGTATCCTGGGGACACCTTATAGCAATCAGCCCCAGCATTTT. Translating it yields CASSILGTPYSNQPQHF.

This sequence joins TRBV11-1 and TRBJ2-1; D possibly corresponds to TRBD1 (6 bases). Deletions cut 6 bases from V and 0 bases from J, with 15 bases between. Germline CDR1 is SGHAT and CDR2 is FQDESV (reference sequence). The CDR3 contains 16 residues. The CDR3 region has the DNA TGTGCCAGCAGTTACCAACAGGGTAGCTCCTACAATGAGCAGTTCTTC. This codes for CASSYQQGSSYNEQFF.

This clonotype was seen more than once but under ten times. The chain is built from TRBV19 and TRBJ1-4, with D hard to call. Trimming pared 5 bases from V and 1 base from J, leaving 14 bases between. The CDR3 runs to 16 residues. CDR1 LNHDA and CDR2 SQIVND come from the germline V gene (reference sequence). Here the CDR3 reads CASSDRGGGTNEKLFF. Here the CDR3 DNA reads TGTGCCAGTAGTGACCGCGGAGGCGGAACTAATGAAAAACTGTTTTTT.

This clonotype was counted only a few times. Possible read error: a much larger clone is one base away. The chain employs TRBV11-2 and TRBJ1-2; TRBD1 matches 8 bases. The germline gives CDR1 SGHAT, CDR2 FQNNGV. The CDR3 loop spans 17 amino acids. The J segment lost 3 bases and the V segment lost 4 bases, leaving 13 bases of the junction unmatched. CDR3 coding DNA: TGTGCCAGCAGCTCTCGACAGGGGCGTTTTCTAGACTATGGCTACACCTTC. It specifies CASSSRQGRFLDYGYTF.

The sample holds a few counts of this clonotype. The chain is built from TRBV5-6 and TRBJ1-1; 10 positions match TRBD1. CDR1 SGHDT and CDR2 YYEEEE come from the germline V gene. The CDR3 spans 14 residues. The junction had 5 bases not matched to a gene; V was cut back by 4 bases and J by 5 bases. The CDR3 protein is CASSRQGAVTEAFF. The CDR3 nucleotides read TGTGCCAGCAGCCGACAGGGGGCGGTTACTGAAGCTTTCTTT.

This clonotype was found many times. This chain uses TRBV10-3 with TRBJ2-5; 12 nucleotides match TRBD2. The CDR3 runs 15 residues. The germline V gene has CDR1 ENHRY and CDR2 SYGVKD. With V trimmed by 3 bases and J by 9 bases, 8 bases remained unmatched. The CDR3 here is CAISDSLAGGIPQYF. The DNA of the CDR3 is TGTGCCATCAGTGATTCACTAGCGGGAGGCATCCCCCAGTACTTC.

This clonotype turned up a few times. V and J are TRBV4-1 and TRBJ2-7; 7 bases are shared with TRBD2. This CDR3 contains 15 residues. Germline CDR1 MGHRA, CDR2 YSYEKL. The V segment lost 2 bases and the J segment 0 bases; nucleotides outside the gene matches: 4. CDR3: CASSQLAESSYEQYF. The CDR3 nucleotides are TGCGCCAGCAGCCAACTAGCGGAGAGCTCCTACGAGCAGTACTTC.

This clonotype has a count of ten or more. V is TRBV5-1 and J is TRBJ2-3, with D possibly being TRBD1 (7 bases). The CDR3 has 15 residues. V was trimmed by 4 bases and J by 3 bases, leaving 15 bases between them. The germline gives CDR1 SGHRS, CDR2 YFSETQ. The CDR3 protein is CASSLGGTATDTQYF. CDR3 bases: TGCGCCAGCAGCCTGGGCGGGACAGCTACAGATACGCAGTATTTT.

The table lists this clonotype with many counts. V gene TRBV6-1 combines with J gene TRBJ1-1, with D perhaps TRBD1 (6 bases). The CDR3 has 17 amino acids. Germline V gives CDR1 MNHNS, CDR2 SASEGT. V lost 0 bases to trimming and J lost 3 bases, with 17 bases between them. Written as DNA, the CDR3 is TGTGCCAGCAGTGAAGCGCTAGTGGCAGGGGCGGACACTGAAGCTTTCTTT. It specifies CASSEALVAGADTEAFF.

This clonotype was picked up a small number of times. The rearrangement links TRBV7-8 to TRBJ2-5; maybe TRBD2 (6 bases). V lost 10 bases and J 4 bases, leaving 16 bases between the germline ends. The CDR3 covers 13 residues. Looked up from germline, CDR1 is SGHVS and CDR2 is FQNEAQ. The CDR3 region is CATSRDSLETQYF. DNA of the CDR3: TGTGCCACCTCCCGGGACTCCTTAGAGACCCAGTACTTC. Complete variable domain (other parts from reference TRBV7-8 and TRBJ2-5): GAGVSQSPRYKVAKRGQDVALRCDPISGHVSLFWYQQALGQGPEFLTYFQNEAQLDKSGLPSDRFFAERPEGSVSTLKIQRTQQEDSAVYLCATSRDSLETQYFGPGTRLLVL.

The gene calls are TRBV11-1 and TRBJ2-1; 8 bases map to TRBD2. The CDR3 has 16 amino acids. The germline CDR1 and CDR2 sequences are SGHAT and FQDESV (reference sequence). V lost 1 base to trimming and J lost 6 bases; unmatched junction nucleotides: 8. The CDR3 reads CASSLGLSGRVNEQFF. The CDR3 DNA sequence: TGTGCCAGCAGCTTAGGGCTAAGCGGGAGAGTCAATGAGCAGTTCTTC.

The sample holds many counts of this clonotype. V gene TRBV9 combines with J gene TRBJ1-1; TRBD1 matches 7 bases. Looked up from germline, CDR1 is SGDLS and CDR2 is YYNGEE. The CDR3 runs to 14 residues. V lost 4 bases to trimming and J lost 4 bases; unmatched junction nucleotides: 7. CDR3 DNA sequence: TGTGCCAGCAGCCGTACAGGGGTGGGCACTGAAGCTTTCTTT. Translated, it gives CASSRTGVGTEAFF.

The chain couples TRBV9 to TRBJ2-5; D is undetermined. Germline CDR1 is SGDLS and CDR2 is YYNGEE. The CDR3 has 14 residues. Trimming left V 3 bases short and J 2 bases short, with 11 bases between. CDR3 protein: CASSAGRSQETQYF. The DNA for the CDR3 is TGTGCCAGCAGCGCTGGCAGGTCACAAGAGACCCAGTACTTC.

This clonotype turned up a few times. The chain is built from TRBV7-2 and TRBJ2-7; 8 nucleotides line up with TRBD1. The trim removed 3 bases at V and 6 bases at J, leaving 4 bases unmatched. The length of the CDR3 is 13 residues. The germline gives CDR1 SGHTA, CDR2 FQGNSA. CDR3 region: CASSLQGAVEQYF. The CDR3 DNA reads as TGTGCCAGCAGCTTGCAGGGGGCAGTCGAGCAGTACTTC.

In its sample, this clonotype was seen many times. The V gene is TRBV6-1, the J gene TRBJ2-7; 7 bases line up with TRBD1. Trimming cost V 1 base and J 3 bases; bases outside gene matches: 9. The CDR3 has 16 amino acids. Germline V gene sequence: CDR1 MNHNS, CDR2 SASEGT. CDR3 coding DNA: TGTGCCAGCAGTGAAGGGTCGGGACAGAGATTCTACGAGCAGTACTTC. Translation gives CASSEGSGQRFYEQYF.

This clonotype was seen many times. Here the CDR3 DNA reads TGTGCCAGCAGAGAGGGAGGCCAAGAGACCCAGTACTTC. Its protein is CASREGGQETQYF. This sequence joins TRBV13 and TRBJ2-5; TRBD2 might be the D (6 bases). Trimming removed 6 bases at V and 1 base at J, with 9 bases between. CDR3 length equals 13 residues. CDR1 is PRHDT, CDR2 FYEKMQ, per germline (reference sequence). Full variable domain (remainder filled in from reference TRBV13 and TRBJ2-5): AAGVIQSPRHLIKEKRETATLKCYPIPRHDTVYWYQQGPGQDPQFLISFYEKMQSDKGSIPDRFSAQQFSDYHSELNMSSLELGDSALYFCASREGGQETQYFGPGTRLLVL.

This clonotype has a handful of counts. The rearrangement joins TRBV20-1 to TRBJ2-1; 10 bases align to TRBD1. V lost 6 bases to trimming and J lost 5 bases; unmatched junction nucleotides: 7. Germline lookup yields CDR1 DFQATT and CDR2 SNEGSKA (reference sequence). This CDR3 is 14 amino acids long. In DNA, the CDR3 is TGCAGTGCCAAAACCGGGACAGGGGACAATGAGCAGTTCTTC. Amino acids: CSAKTGTGDNEQFF.

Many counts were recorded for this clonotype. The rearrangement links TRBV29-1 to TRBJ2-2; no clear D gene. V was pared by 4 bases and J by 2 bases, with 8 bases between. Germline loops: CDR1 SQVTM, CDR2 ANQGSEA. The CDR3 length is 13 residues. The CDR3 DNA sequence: TGCAGCGTTGGCGGTTTCAACACCGGGGAGCTGTTTTTT. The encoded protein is CSVGGFNTGELFF.

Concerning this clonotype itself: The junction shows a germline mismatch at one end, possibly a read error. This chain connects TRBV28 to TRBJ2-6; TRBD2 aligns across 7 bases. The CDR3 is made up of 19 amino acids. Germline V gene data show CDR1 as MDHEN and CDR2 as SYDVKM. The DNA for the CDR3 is TGTGCCAGCAGCCCTCGGCTAGGGACTACCCTCTCTGGGGCCAACGCCCTGACTTTC. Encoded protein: CASSPRLGTTLSGANALTF. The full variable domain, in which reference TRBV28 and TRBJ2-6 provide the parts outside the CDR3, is DVKVTQSSRYLVKRTGEKVFLECVQDMDHENMFWYRQDPGLGLRLIYFSYDVKMKEKGDIPEGYSVSREKKERFSLILESASTNQTSMYLCASSPRLGTTLSGANALTFGAGSRLTVL.

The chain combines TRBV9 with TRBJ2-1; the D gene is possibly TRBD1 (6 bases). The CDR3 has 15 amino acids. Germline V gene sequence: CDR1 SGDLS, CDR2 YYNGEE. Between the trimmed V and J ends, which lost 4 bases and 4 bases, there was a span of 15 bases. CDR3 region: CASSTYREQYNEQFF. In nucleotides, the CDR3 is TGTGCCAGCAGCACTTACAGGGAACAATACAATGAGCAGTTCTTC.

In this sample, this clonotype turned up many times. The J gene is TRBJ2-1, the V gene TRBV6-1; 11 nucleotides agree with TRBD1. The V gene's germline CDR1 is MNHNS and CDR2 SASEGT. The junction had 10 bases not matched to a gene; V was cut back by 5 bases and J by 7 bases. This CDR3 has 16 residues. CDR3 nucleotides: TGTGCCAGCAGTCCACCCGGGACAGGGGGTTTGAATGAGCAGTTCTTC. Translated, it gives CASSPPGTGGLNEQFF.